What follows is one T cell receptor beta chain and its context. The data were obtained in a study of blood T cell repertoires in COVID-19. There are 15 residues in the CDR3. CDR1 and CDR2 from the germline V gene are MNHEY and SMNVEV (reference sequence). V was clipped by 2 bases and J by 2 bases, with 10 bases between them. Assay used: immunoSEQ multiplex PCR; TCRdb lists only in-frame clones, some missing. The repertoire holds 150,000 to 200,000 clones, 90% seen once, with roughly a sixth in the top ten. The receptor was derived from a man aged 60-69 years with active or convalescent COVID-19. The sequenced sample was peripheral blood. The rearrangement joins TRBV27 to TRBJ2-1, with a tentative D call TRBD2 (6 bases). The CDR3 bases are TGTGCCAGCAGTTTAAGTACTAGCCCCTACAATGAGCAGTTCTTC. Translating gives CASSLSTSPYNEQFF.